This T cell receptor beta chain emerged from a study of blood T cell repertoires in COVID-19. Background on the study: COVID-19 samples collected from the United States, Italy and Spain covered acute and convalescent phases. Sources were T cells, B-cell-depleted T cells, or PBMCs; the material itself was cDNA or gDNA.

Authors' methods: Nucleated cell counts were estimated from reference gene primer amplification. Sequencing used immunoSEQ multiplex PCR; TCRdb keeps in-frame clones, though not all of them. The V and J calls and the clone size are those of that table, but D and trimming were determined from the DNA. In the table there are roughly 67,000 clones, roughly 90% of which are singletons. Sequencing input: peripheral blood. The receptor was isolated from a woman in her sixties or seventies with acute or convalescent COVID-19.

CDR3 region: CASRTPGTGWFTEAFF. In nucleotides, the CDR3 is TGTGCCAGCAGGACGCCTGGGACAGGGTGGTTTACTGAAGCTTTCTTT. This chain uses TRBV2 with TRBJ1-1; 9 nucleotides agree with TRBD1. The germline CDR1 and CDR2 sequences are SNHLY and FYNNEI. After removal of 6 bases from V and 5 bases from J, the junction contained 13 bases not matched to a gene. The CDR3 has 16 amino acids.